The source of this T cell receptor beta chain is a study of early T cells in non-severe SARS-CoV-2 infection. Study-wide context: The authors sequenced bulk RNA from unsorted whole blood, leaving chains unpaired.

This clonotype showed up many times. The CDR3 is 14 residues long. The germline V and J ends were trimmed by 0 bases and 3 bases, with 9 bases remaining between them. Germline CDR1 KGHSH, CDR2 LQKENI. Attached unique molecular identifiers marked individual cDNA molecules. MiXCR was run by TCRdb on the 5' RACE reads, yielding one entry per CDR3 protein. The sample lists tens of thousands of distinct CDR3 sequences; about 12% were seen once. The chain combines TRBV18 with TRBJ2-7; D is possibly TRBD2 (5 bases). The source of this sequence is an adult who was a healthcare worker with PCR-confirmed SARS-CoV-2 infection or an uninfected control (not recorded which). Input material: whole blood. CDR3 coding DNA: TGTGCCAGCTCACCACCGGAGGTTCTCTACGAGCAGTACTTC. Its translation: CASSPPEVLYEQYF.